This T cell receptor (beta chain) was obtained from a study of cytomegalovirus exposure and HLA in healthy donors. There are 15 residues in the CDR3. With 8 bases clipped from V and 5 bases from J, the junction kept 7 bases outside the gene matches. The V gene's germline CDR1 is MGHRA and CDR2 YSYEKL. 60 Vbeta and 13 Jbeta primers were used in PCR. The assay was immunoSEQ multiplex PCR, and TCRdb's table has in-frame clones only and misses some. This table has about 150,000 clones, 75% to 90% appearing once. Study results and caveats: Analysis performed later found over 15,000 TCR beta sequences associated with HLA alleles at 0.05 false discovery rate. Exclusion as indistinguishable affected some V segments, including TRBV6-2 and TRBV6-3. Prediction of most subjects' HLA-A and HLA-B alleles by TCR beta sequences was reportedly accurate.

A note on this clone: Its antigen is as yet unknown.

The V and J genes are TRBV4-1 and TRBJ2-2, with TRBD1 matching 11 bases. The sequence was obtained from a woman between 18 and 29 years old in good health and CMV-seronegative. The sample comprised PBMCs. The CDR3 DNA follows: TGCGCCAGCCGGTTGGGGACAGGGGGGACCGGGGAGCTGTTTTTT. This encodes CASRLGTGGTGELFF.